Following are 6 T cell receptor beta chains from one sample sequenced in a study of patients and donors after allogeneic stem cell transplantation. TCRdb redid the calling of the RT-PCR reads with MiXCR, one entry per CDR3 protein. The data contain 150,000 or so distinct CDR3 sequences, about a quarter of them singletons. Sequencing was performed on blood, either unsorted or a sorted T cell fraction (not recorded which). The receptors stem from a human donor who was either an allogeneic HSCT recipient or a stem cell or donor lymphocyte infusion donor (not recorded which). It is not recorded whose cells these are; they may come from a transplant donor.

The chain combines TRBV12-3 or TRBV12-4 with TRBJ1-1, with TRBD1 matching 11 bases. The trim removed 5 bases at V and 6 bases at J, leaving 11 bases unmatched. This CDR3 spans 16 amino acids. CDR3 nucleotide sequence: TGTGCCAGCAGTCCCAACCCCGGGACAGGGGGATCTGAAGCTTTCTTT. Amino acid sequence: CASSPNPGTGGSEAFF.

This chain uses TRBV27 with TRBJ2-7, with 7 bases lining up with TRBD1. The CDR3 contains 14 residues. The germline CDR1 and CDR2 sequences are MNHEY and SMNVEV (reference sequence). V was clipped by 5 bases and J by 3 bases; unmatched bases: 7. CDR3 nucleotides: TGTGCCAGCAGTAGTACTACAGGGGACTACGAGCAGTACTTC. As protein: CASSSTTGDYEQYF.

In its sample, this clonotype was seen a few times. The chain joins TRBV14 to TRBJ1-6; 8 nucleotides match TRBD1. The ends lost 1 base at V and 9 bases at J; junction bases unmatched: 5. CDR3 length: 15 residues. CDR1 is SGHDN and CDR2 is FVKESK in the germline V gene. CDR3 amino acids: CASSQVQGASSPLHF. DNA for the CDR3: TGTGCCAGCAGCCAAGTGCAGGGGGCGAGTTCACCCCTCCACTTT.

Only a few counts were recorded for this clonotype. The chain recombines TRBV5-1 with TRBJ2-3; 8 positions match TRBD2. With 5 bases clipped from V and 6 bases from J, the junction kept 5 bases outside the gene matches. The CDR3 is 13 residues long. Germline V gene lookup returns CDR1 SGHRS and CDR2 YFSETQ. The DNA of the CDR3 is TGCGCCAGCAGAGGACTAGCACAGGATACGCAGTATTTT. It is translated as CASRGLAQDTQYF.

V is TRBV20-1 and J is TRBJ1-1; 8 bases are shared with TRBD1. The CDR3 is made up of 13 amino acids. Germline-derived CDR1 and CDR2 are DFQATT and SNEGSKA (reference sequence). V was clipped by 5 bases and J by 1 base; unmatched bases: 3. This CDR3 is CSAGQGSNTEAFF. For the CDR3, the DNA is TGCAGTGCTGGACAGGGCTCGAACACTGAAGCTTTCTTT.

This clonotype turned up a few times. The gene calls are TRBV7-9 and TRBJ1-4; the match to TRBD1 covers 10 bases. J was trimmed by 2 bases and V by 2 bases; bases with no gene match: 11. Germline V CDR1 and CDR2: SEHNR, FQNEAQ (reference sequence). This CDR3 contains 19 residues. As DNA, the CDR3 is TGTGCCAGCAGCTTACCCTGGACAGGGGGAAGAGGTACTAATGAAAAACTGTTTTTT. Translating gives CASSLPWTGGRGTNEKLFF.